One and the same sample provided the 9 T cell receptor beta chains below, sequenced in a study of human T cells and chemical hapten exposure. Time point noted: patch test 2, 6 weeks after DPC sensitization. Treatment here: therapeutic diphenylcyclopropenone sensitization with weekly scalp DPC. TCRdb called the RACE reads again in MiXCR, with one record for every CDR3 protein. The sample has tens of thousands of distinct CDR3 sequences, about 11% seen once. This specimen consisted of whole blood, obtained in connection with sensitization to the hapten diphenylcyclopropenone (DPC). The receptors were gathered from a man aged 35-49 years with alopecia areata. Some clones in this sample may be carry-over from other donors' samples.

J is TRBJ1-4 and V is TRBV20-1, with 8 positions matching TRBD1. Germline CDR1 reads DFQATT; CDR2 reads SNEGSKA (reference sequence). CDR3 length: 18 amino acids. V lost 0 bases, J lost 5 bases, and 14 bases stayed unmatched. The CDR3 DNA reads TGCAGTGCTAGAGATTCCGGGACAGGCGATAGTGTAAATGAAAAACTGTTTTTT. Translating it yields CSARDSGTGDSVNEKLFF.

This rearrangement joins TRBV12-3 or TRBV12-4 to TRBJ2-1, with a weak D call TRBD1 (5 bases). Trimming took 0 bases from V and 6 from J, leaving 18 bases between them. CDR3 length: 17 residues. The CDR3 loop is CASSLALGVAGFNEQFF. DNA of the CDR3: TGTGCCAGCAGTTTAGCCCTAGGGGTTGCAGGGTTCAATGAGCAGTTCTTC.

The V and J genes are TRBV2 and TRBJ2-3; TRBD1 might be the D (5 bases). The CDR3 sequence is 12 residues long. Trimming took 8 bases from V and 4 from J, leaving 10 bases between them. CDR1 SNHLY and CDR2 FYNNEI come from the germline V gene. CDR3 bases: TGTGCCAGCGTAGGGGTCGCAGATACGCAGTATTTT. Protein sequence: CASVGVADTQYF. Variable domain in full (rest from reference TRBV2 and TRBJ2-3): EPEVTQTPSHQVTQMGQEVILRCVPISNHLYFYWYRQILGQKVEFLVSFYNNEISEKSEIFDDQFSVERPDGSNFTLKIRSTKLEDSAMYFCASVGVADTQYFGPGTRLTVL.

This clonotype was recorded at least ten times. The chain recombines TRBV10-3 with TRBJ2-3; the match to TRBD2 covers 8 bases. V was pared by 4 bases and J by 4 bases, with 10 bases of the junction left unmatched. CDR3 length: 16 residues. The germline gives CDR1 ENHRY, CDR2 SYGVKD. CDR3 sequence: CAISGPSGSIPDTQYF. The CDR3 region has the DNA TGTGCCATCAGTGGCCCCAGCGGGAGTATCCCAGATACGCAGTATTTT.

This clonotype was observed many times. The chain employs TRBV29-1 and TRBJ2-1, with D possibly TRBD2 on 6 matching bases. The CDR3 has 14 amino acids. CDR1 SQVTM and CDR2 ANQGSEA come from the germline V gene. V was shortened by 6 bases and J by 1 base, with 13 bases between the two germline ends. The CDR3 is CSVEPGGSYNEQFF. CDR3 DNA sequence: TGCAGCGTGGAACCTGGGGGGTCCTACAATGAGCAGTTCTTC.

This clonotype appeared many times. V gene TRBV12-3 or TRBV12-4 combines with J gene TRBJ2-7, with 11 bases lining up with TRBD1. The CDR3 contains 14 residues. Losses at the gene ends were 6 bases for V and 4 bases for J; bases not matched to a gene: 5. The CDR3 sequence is CASRGTGGRYEQYF. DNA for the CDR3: TGTGCCAGCAGGGGGACAGGGGGGAGGTACGAGCAGTACTTC.

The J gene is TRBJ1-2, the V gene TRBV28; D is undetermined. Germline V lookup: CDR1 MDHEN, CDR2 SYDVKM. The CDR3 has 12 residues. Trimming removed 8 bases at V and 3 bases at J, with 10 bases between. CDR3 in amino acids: CASGSGHYGYTF. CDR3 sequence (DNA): TGTGCCAGCGGCTCCGGGCACTATGGCTACACCTTC.

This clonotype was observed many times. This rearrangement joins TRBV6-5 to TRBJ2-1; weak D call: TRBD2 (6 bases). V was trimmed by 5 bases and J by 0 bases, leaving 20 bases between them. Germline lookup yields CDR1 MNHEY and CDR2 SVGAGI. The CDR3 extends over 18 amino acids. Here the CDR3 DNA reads TGTGCCAGCAGTACCGGTCGTAGCAGCGGGTCCTCCTACAATGAGCAGTTCTTC. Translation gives CASSTGRSSGSSYNEQFF.

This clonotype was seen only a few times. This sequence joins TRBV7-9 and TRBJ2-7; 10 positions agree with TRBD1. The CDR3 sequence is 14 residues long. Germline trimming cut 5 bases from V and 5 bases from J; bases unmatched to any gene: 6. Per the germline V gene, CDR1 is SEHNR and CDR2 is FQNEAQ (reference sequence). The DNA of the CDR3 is TGTGCCAGCAGCCCGGGACAGGGGTACCACGAGCAGTACTTC. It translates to CASSPGQGYHEQYF. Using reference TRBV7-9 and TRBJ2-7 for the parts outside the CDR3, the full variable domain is DTGVSQNPRHKITKRGQNVTFRCDPISEHNRLYWYRQTLGQGPEFLTYFQNEAQLEKSRLLSDRFSAERPKGSFSTLEIQRTEQGDSAMYLCASSPGQGYHEQYFGPGTRLTVT.